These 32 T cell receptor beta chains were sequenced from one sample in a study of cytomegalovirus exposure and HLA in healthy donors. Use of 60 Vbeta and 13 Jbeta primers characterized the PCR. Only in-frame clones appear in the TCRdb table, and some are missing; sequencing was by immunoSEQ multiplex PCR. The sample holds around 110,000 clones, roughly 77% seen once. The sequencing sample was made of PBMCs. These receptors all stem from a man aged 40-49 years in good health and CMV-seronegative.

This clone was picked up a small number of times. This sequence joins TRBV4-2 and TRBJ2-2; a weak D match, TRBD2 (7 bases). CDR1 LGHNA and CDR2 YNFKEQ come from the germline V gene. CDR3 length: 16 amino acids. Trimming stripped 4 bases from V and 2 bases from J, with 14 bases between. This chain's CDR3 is CASSRDPGGNTGELFF. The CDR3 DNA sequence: TGTGCCAGCAGCCGAGATCCGGGGGGCAACACCGGGGAGCTGTTTTTT.

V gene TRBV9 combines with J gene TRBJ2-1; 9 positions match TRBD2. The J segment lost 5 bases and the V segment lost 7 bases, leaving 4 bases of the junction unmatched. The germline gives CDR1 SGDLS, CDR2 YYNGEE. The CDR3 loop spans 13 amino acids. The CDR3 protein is CASHSSGDNEQFF. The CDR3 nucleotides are TGTGCCAGCCACTCTAGCGGGGACAATGAGCAGTTCTTC.

The CDR3 sequence: CASSPPGAGANQETQYF. The CDR3 nucleotides are TGTGCCAGCAGCCCCCCGGGTGCGGGGGCCAACCAAGAGACCCAGTACTTC. V and J are TRBV7-2 and TRBJ2-5, with a possible D match to TRBD2 (7 bases). Germline CDR1 and CDR2: SGHTA and FQGNSA. The CDR3 is 17 residues long. The V end was cut by 5 bases, the J end by 0 bases, with 19 bases between. Looking up the rest from reference TRBV7-2 and TRBJ2-5 gives the full variable domain: GAGVSQSPSNKVTEKGKDVELRCDPISGHTALYWYRQSLGQGLEFLIYFQGNSAPDKSGLPSDRFSAERTGGSVSTLTIQRTQQEDSAVYLCASSPPGAGANQETQYFGPGTRLLVL.

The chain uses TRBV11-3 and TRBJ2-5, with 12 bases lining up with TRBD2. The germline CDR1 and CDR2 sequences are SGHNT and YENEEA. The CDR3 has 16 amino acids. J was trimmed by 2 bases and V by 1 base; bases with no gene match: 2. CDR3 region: CASSLVTSGGQETQYF. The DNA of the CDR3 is TGTGCCAGCAGCTTAGTAACTAGCGGGGGGCAAGAGACCCAGTACTTC.

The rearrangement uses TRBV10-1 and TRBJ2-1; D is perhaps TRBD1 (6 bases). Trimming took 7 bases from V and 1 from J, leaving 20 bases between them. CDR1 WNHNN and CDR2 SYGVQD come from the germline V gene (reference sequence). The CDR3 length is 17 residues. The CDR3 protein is CASTPGVRTASYNEQFF. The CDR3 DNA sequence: TGCGCCAGCACCCCCGGAGTAAGGACAGCTTCCTACAATGAGCAGTTCTTC.

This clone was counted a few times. The CDR3, as DNA: TGCGCCAGCAGCTTAGGGGATTCACCCCTCCACTTT. This gives the protein CASSLGDSPLHF. The genes are TRBV5-1 and TRBJ1-6, with D possibly TRBD1 on 5 matching bases. The CDR3 length is 12 residues. The V and J ends lost 2 bases and 8 bases respectively, with 5 bases between them. Germline values: CDR1 SGHRS, CDR2 YFSETQ.

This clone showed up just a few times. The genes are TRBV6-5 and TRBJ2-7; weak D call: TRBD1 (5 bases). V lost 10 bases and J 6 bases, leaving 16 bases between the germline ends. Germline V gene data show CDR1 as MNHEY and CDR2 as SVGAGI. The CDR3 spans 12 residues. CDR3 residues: CAIAPGQAEQYF. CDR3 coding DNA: TGTGCCATCGCACCAGGGCAGGCCGAGCAGTACTTC.

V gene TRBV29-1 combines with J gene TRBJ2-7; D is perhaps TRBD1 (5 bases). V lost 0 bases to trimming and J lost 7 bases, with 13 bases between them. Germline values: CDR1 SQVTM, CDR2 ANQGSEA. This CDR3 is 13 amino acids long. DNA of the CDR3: TGCAGCGTTGAAGAATTCCAGGGCGGAGAGCAGTACTTC. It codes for CSVEEFQGGEQYF.

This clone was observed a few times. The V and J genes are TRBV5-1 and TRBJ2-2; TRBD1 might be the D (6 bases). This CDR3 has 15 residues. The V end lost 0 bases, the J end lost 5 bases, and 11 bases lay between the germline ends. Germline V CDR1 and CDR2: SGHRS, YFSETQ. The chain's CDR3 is CASSLEGRGTGELFF. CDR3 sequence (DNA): TGCGCCAGCAGCTTGGAGGGCAGGGGAACCGGGGAGCTGTTTTTT.

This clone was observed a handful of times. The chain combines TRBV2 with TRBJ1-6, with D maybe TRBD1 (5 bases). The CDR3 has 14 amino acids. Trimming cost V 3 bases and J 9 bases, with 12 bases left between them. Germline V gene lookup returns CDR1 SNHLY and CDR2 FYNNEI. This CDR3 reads CASSEFRGTSPLHF. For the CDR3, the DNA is TGTGCCAGCAGTGAGTTTAGGGGTACTTCACCCCTCCACTTT.

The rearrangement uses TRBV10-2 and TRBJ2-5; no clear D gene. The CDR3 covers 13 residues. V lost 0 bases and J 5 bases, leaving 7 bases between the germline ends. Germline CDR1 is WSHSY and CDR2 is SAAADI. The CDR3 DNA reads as TGCGCCAGCAGTGAGTCGAGTTGGGAGACCCAGTACTTC. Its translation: CASSESSWETQYF.

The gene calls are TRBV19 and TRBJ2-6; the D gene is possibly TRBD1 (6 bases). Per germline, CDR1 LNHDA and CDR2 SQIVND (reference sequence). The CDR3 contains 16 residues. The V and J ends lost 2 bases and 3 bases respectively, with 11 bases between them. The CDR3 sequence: CASSIPGAGGANVLTF. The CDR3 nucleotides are TGTGCCAGTAGTATACCAGGGGCTGGTGGGGCCAACGTCCTGACTTTC.

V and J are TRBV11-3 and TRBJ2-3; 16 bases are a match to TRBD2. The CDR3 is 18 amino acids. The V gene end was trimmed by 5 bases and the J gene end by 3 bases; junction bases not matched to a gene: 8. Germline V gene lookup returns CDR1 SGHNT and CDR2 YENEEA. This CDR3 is CASSPGTSGGASTDTQYF. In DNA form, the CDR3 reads TGTGCCAGCAGCCCCGGGACTAGCGGGGGGGCGTCGACAGATACGCAGTATTTT.

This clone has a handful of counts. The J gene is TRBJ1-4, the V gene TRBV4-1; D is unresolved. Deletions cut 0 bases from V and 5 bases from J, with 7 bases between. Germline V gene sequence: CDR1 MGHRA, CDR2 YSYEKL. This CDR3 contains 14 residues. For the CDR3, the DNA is TGCGCCAGCAGCCAAGATTACCAGAATGAAAAACTGTTTTTT. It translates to CASSQDYQNEKLFF.

DNA for the CDR3: TGTGCCAGCAGCCTTACGTGCGGGGGGACCCAAAACGGAGTCAATCAGCCCCAGCATTTT. It codes for CASSLTCGGTQNGVNQPQHF. The gene calls are TRBV7-7 and TRBJ1-5, with D perhaps TRBD1 (5 bases). V dropped 5 bases and J dropped 3 bases, with 29 bases sitting between them. The CDR3 totals 20 residues. The germline CDR1 and CDR2 sequences are SSHAT and FNYEAQ (reference sequence).

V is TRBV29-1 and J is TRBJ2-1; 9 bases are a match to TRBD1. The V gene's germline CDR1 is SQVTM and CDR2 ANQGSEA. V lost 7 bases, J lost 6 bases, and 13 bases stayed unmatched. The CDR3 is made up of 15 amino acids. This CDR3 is CSGEGWTGAINEQFF. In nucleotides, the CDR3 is TGCAGCGGCGAAGGTTGGACAGGGGCGATCAATGAGCAGTTCTTC.

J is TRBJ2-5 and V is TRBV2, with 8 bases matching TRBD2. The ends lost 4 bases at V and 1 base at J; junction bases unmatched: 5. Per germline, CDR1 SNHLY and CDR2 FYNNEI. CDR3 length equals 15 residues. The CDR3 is CASSVTGTSQETQYF. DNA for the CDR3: TGTGCCAGCAGTGTCACCGGGACTAGCCAAGAGACCCAGTACTTC. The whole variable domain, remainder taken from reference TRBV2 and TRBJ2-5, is EPEVTQTPSHQVTQMGQEVILRCVPISNHLYFYWYRQILGQKVEFLVSFYNNEISEKSEIFDDQFSVERPDGSNFTLKIRSTKLEDSAMYFCASSVTGTSQETQYFGPGTRLLVL.

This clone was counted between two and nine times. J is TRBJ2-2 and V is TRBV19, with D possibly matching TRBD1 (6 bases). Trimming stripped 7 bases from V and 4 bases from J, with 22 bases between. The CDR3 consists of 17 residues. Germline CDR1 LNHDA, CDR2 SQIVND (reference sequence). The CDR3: CASTNSLGQGITGELFF. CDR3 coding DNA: TGTGCCAGTACCAACTCCCTCGGGCAGGGGATCACCGGGGAGCTGTTTTTT. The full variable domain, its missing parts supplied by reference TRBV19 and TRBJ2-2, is DGGITQSPKYLFRKEGQNVTLSCEQNLNHDAMYWYRQDPGQGLRLIYYSQIVNDFQKGDIAEGYSVSREKKESFPLTVTSAQKNPTAFYLCASTNSLGQGITGELFFGEGSRLTVL.

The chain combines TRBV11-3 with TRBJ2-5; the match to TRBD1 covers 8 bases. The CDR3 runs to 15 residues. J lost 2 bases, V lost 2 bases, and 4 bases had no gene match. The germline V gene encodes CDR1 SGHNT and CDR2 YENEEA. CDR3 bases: TGTGCCAGCAGCTTACAGGGGGCGGAACAAGAGACCCAGTACTTC. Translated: CASSLQGAEQETQYF.

CDR3 protein: CASSFRRAETQYF. The CDR3 coding sequence is TGTGCCAGCAGCTTTCGGAGGGCCGAGACCCAGTACTTC. The chain employs TRBV7-9 and TRBJ2-5; tentatively, D is TRBD2 (6 bases). The ends were cut back, 3 bases at V and 5 bases at J, with 10 bases in the middle. The CDR3 extends over 13 amino acids. Germline loops: CDR1 SEHNR, CDR2 FQNEAQ (reference sequence).

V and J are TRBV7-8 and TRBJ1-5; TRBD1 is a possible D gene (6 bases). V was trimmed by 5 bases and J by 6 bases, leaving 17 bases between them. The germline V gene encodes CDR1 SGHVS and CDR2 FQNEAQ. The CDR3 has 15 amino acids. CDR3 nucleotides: TGTGCCAGCAGCCACCCTCGGGGGGCTGGTCAGCCCCAGCATTTT. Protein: CASSHPRGAGQPQHF.

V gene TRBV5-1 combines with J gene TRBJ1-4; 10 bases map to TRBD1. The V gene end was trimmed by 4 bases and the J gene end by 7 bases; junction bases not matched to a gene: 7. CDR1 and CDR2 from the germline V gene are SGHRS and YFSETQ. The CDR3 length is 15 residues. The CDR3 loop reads CASSARTGGSEKLFF. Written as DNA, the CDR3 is TGCGCCAGCAGCGCAAGGACAGGGGGGTCTGAAAAACTGTTTTTT.

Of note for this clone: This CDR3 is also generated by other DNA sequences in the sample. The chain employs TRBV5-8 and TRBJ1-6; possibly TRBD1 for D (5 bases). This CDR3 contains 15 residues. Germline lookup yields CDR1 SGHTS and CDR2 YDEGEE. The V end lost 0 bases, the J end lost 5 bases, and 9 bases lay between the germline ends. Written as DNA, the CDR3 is TGTGCCAGCAGCTTGGCAGGGAGGAATAATTCACCCCTCCACTTT. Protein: CASSLAGRNNSPLHF.

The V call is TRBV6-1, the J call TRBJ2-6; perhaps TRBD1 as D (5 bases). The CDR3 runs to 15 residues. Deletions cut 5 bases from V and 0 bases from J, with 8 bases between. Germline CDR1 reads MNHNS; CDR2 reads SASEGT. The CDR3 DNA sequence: TGTGCCAGCAGTTCGGACAACTCTGGGGCCAACGTCCTGACTTTC. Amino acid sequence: CASSSDNSGANVLTF.

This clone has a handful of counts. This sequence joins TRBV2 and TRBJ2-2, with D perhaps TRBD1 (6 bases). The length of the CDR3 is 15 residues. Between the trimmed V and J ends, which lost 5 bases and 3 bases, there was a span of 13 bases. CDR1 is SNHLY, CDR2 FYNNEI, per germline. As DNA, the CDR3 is TGTGCCAGCAGTCCACAGGGTTTAGACACCGGGGAGCTGTTTTTT. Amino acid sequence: CASSPQGLDTGELFF.

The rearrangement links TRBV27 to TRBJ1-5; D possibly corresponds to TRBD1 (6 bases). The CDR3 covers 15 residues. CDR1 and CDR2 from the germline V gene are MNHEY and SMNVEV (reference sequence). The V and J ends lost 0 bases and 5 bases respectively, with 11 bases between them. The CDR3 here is CASSLSGQPHQPQHF. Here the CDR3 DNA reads TGTGCCAGCAGTTTATCAGGACAGCCACATCAGCCCCAGCATTTT.

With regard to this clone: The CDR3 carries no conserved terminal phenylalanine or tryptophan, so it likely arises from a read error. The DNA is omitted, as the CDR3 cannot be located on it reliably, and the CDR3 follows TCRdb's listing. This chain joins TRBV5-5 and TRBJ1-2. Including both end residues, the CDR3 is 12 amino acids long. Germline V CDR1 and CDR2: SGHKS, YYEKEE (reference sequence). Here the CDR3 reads CASSLDDQIKFV.

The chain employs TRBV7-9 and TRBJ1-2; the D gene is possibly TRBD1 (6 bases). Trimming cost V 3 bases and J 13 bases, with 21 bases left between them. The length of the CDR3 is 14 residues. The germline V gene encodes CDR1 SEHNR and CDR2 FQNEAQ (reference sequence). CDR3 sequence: CASSLRIQTGLLTF. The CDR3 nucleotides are TGTGCCAGCAGCTTGCGAATCCAGACAGGACTTCTCACCTTC.

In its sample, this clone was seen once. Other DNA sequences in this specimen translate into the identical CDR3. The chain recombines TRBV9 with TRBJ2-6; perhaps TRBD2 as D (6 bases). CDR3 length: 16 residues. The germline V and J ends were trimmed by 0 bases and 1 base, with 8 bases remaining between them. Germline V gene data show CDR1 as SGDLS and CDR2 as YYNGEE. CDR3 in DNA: TGTGCCAGCAGCGTAGTTGGGGGGTCTGGGGCCAACGTCCTGACTTTC. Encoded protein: CASSVVGGSGANVLTF.

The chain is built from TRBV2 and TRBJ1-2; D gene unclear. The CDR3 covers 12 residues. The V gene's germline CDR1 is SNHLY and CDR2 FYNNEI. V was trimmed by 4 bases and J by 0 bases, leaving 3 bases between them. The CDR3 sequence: CASSAANYGYTF. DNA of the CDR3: TGTGCCAGCAGTGCGGCTAACTATGGCTACACCTTC.

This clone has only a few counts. The CDR3 protein is CASKPPTELNTEAFF. The CDR3 DNA follows: TGTGCCAGCAAACCCCCTACGGAGCTGAACACTGAAGCTTTCTTT. The chain recombines TRBV5-5 with TRBJ1-1; D unresolved. The CDR3 sequence is 15 residues long. CDR1 SGHKS and CDR2 YYEKEE come from the germline V gene (reference sequence). V was cut by 6 bases and J by 0 bases, with 15 bases left in between.

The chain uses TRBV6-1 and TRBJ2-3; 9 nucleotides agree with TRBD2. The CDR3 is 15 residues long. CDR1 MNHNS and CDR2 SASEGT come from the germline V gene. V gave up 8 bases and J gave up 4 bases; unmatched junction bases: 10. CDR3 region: CASEGGGAGADTQYF. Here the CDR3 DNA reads TGTGCCAGCGAGGGCGGGGGGGCCGGAGCAGATACGCAGTATTTT.